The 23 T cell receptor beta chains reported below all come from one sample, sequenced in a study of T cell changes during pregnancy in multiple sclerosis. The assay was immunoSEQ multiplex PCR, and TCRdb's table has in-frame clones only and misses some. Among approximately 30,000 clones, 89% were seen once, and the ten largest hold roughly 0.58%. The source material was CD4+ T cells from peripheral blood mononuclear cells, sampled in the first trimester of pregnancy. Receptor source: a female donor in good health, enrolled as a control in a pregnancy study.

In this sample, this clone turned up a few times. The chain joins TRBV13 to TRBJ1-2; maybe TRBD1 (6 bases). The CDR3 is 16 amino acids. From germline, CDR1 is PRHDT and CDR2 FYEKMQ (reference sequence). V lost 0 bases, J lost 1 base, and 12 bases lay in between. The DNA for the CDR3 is TGTGCCAGCAGCTTAGGCCGCGTCAGGGGTAACTATGGCTACACCTTC. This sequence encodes CASSLGRVRGNYGYTF.

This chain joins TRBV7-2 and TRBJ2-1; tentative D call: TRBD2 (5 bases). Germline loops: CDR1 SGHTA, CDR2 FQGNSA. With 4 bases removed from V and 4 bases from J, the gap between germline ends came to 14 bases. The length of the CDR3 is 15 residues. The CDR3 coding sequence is TGTGCCAGCAGCTCCGAGCGGATCCTATACAATGAGCAGTTCTTC. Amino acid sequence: CASSSERILYNEQFF.

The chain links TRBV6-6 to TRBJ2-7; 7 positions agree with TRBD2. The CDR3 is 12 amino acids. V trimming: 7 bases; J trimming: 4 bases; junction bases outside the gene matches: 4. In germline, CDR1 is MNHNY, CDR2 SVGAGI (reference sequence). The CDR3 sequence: CASKAGLYEQYF. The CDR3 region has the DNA TGTGCCAGCAAAGCGGGGTTATACGAGCAGTACTTC.

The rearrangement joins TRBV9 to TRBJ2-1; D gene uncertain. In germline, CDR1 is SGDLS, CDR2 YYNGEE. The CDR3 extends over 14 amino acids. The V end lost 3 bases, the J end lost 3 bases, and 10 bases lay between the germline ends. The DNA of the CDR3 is TGTGCCAGCAGCGCTAGATCTAACTACAATGAGCAGTTCTTC. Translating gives CASSARSNYNEQFF.

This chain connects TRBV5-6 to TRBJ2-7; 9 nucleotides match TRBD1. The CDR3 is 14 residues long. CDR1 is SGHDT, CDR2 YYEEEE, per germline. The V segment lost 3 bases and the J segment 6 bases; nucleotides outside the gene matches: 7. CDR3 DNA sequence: TGTGCCAGCAGCTCCGGGACAGGGACGGGCGAGCAGTACTTC. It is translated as CASSSGTGTGEQYF.

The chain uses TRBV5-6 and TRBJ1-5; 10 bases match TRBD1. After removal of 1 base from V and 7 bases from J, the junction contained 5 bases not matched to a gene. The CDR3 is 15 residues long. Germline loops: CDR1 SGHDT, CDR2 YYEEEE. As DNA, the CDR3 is TGTGCCAGCAGCTTGTGGGACAGGGGATTGCAGCCCCAGCATTTT. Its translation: CASSLWDRGLQPQHF.

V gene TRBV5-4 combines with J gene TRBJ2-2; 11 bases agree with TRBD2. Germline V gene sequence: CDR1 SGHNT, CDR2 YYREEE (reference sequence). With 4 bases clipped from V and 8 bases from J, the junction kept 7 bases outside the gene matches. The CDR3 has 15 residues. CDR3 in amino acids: CASSAKTSGVGELFF. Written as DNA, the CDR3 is TGTGCCAGCAGCGCTAAGACTAGCGGGGTAGGGGAGCTGTTTTTT.

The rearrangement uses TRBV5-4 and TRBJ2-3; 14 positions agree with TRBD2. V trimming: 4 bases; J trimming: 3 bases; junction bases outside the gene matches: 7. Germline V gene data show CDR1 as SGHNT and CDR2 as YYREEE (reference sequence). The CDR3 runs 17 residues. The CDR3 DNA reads TGTGCCAGCAGCCGAAGACTAGCGGGGGGGCCAACAGATACGCAGTATTTT. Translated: CASSRRLAGGPTDTQYF.

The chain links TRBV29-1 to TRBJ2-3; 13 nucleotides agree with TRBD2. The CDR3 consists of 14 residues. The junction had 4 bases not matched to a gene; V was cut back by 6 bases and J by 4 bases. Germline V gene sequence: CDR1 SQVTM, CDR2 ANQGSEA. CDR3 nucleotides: TGCAGCGTCCGGACTAGCGGGAGCCCAGATACGCAGTATTTT. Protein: CSVRTSGSPDTQYF.

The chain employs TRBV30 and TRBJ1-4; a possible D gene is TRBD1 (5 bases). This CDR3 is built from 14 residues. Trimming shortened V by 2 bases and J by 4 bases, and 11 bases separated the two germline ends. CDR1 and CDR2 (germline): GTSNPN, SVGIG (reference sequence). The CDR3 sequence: CAWSWGLGNEKLFF. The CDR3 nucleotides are TGTGCCTGGAGTTGGGGCCTGGGTAATGAAAAACTGTTTTTT.

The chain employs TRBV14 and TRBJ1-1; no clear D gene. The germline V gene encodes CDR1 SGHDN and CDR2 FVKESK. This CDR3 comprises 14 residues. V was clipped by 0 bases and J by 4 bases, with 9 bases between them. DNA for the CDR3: TGTGCCAGCAGCCAAGAACTCCAGGCCACTGAAGCTTTCTTT. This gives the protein CASSQELQATEAFF.

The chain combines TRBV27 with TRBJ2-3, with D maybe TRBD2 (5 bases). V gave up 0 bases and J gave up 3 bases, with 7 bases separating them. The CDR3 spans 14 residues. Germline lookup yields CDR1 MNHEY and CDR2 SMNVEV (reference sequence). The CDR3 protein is CASSLSRGTDTQYF. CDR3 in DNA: TGTGCCAGCAGTTTATCACGCGGGACAGATACGCAGTATTTT.

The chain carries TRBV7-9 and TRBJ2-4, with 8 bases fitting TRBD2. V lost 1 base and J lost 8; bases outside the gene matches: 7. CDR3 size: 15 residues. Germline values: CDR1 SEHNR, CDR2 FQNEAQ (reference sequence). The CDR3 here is CASSLEAGGYDIQYF. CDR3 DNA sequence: TGTGCCAGCAGCTTAGAGGCGGGGGGTTATGACATTCAGTACTTC.

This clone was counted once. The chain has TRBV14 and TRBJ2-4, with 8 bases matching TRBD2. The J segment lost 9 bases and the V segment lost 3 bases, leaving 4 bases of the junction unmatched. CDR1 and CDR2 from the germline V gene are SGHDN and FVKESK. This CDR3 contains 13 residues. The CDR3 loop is CASSQTTSGIQYF. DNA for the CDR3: TGTGCCAGCAGCCAGACTACTAGCGGCATTCAGTACTTC. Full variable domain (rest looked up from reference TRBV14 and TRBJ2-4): EAGVTQFPSHSVIEKGQTVTLRCDPISGHDNLYWYRRVMGKEIKFLLHFVKESKQDESGMPNNRFLAERTGGTYSTLKVQPAELEDSGVYFCASSQTTSGIQYFGAGTRLSVL.

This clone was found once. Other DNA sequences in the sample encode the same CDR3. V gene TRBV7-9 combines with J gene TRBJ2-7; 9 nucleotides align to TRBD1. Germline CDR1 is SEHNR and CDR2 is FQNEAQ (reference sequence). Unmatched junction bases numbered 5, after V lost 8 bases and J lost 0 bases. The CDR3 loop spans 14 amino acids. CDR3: CASSPDRGSYEQYF. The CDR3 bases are TGTGCCAGCTCCCCGGACAGGGGCTCCTACGAGCAGTACTTC.

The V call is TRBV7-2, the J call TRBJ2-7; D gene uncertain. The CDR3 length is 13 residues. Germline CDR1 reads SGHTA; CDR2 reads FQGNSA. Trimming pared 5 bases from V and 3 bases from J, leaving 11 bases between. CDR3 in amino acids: CASSRDHSYEQYF. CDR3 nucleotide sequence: TGTGCCAGCAGCCGTGACCACAGCTACGAGCAGTACTTC.

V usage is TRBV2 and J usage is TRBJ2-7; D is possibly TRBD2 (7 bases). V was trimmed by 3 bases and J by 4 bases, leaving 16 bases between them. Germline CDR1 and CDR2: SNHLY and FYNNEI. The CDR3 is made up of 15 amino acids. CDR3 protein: CASSEAAGAFYEQYF. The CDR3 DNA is TGTGCCAGCAGTGAGGCCGCGGGGGCTTTTTACGAGCAGTACTTC.

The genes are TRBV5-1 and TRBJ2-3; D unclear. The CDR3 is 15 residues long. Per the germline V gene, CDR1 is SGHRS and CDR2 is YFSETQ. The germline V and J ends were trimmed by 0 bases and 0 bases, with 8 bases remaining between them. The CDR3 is CASSLVSPSTDTQYF. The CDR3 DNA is TGCGCCAGCAGCTTGGTTTCCCCTAGCACAGATACGCAGTATTTT.

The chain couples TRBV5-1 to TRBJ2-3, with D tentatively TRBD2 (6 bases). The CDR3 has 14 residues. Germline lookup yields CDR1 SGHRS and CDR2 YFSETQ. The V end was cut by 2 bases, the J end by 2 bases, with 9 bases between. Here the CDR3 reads CASSFGGVTDTQYF. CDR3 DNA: TGCGCCAGCAGCTTTGGCGGGGTCACAGATACGCAGTATTTT. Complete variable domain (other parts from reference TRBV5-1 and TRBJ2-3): KAGVTQTPRYLIKTRGQQVTLSCSPISGHRSVSWYQQTPGQGLQFLFEYFSETQRNKGNFPGRFSGRQFSNSRSEMNVSTLELGDSALYLCASSFGGVTDTQYFGPGTRLTVL.

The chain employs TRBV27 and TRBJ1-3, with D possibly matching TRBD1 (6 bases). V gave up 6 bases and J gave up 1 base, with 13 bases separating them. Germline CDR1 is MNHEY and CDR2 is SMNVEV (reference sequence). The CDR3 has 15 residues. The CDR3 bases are TGTGCCAGCAGGACAGGTTCGGAGTCTGGAAACACCATATATTTT. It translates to CASRTGSESGNTIYF.

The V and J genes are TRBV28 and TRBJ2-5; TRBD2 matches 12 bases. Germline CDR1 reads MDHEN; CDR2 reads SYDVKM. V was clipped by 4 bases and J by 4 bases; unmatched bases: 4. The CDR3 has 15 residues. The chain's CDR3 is CASSSLAGGGETQYF. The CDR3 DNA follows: TGTGCCAGCAGTTCTCTAGCGGGAGGGGGAGAGACCCAGTACTTC.

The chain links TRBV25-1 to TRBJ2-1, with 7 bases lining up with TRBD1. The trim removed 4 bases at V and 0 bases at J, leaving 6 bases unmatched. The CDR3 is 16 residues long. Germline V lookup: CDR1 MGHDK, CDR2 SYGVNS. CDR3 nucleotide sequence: TGTGCCAGCAGTGGGGACAGAGCTCTCTCCTACAATGAGCAGTTCTTC. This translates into CASSGDRALSYNEQFF.

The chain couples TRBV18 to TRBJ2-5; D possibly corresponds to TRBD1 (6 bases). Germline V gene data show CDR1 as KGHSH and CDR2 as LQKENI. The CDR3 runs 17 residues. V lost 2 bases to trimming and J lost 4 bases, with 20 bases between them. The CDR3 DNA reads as TGTGCCAGCTCACCAGGGACAACCTCAGAGGGTCGAGAGACCCAGTACTTC. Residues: CASSPGTTSEGRETQYF.